These T cell receptor beta chains were read from a single sample in a study of T cells in tuberculosis. Some clones are missing from TCRdb's copy, which holds only in-frame ones; the method was immunoSEQ multiplex PCR. The sample includes 30,000 to 35,000 clones, about 90% of them seen just once. The sample in question was PBMCs, obtained at tuberculosis diagnosis. All receptors come from an adult with tuberculosis. Some clones in this sample may be carry-over from other donors' samples. The CDR3 runs from the conserved cysteine through the conserved F or W. The order of the fields is J gene, V gene, clone size, D gene, CDR3 protein, CDR3 DNA. The D gene is left open where the match is weak. The size entry is marked missing in some rows and otherwise reads once, few, many or a size class.

J: TRBJ1-2; V: TRBV11-1; size: .; D: TRBD1; CDR3: CASSFGPTGDYGYTF; DNA: TGTGCCAGCTCCTTTGGCCCCACAGGGGACTATGGCTACACCTTC
J: TRBJ1-2; V: TRBV7-8; size: once; D: .; CDR3: CASSLTGFGYTF; DNA: TGTGCCAGCAGCCTTACAGGGTTTGGCTACACCTTC
J: TRBJ2-1; V: TRBV19; size: .; D: TRBD1; CDR3: CASSTGTGLNNEQFF; DNA: TGTGCCAGTAGTACTGGGACAGGGCTTAATAATGAGCAGTTCTTC
J: TRBJ1-4; V: TRBV27; size: .; D: .; CDR3: CASSLRDQINEKLFF; DNA: TGTGCCAGCAGTTTACGGGATCAGATTAATGAAAAACTGTTTTTT
J: TRBJ2-3; V: TRBV10-3; size: .; D: .; CDR3: CAISESLRGDTQYF; DNA: TGTGCCATCAGTGAGTCGCTTCGGGGAGATACGCAGTATTTT
J: TRBJ1-4; V: TRBV6-1; size: .; D: .; CDR3: CASRDINEKLFF; DNA: TGTGCCAGCAGGGACATAAATGAAAAACTGTTTTTT
J: TRBJ2-3; V: TRBV9; size: .; D: TRBD1; CDR3: CASSVGQGETDTQYF; DNA: TGTGCCAGCAGCGTGGGACAGGGGGAAACAGATACGCAGTATTTT
J: TRBJ1-2; V: TRBV2; size: .; D: TRBD1; CDR3: CASTTGGAGYTF; DNA: TGTGCCAGCACGACAGGGGGCGCTGGCTACACCTTC
J: TRBJ2-1; V: TRBV11-3; size: .; D: TRBD1; CDR3: CASSPGTENYNEQFF; DNA: TGTGCCAGCAGCCCGGGGACAGAGAACTACAATGAGCAGTTCTTC
J: TRBJ1-1; V: TRBV27; size: .; D: .; CDR3: CASRAGNTEAFF; DNA: TGTGCCAGCAGAGCGGGGAACACTGAAGCTTTCTTT
J: TRBJ1-2; V: TRBV7-2; size: few; D: TRBD1; CDR3: CASSWNRGGGYTF; DNA: TGTGCCAGCAGCTGGAACAGGGGGGGTGGCTACACCTTC
J: TRBJ1-4; V: TRBV7-9; size: .; D: .; CDR3: CASRGQGVVGEKLFF; DNA: TGTGCCAGCAGAGGGCAAGGGGTTGTCGGTGAAAAACTGTTTTTT
J: TRBJ2-7; V: TRBV2; size: .; D: .; CDR3: CASSRGRPGDEQYF; DNA: TGTGCCAGCAGCAGAGGTAGACCCGGGGACGAGCAGTACTTC
J: TRBJ2-6; V: TRBV2; size: .; D: .; CDR3: CASSEGQPQYGGANVLTF; DNA: TGTGCCAGCAGTGAAGGACAGCCACAGTACGGGGGGGCCAACGTCCTGACTTTC
J: TRBJ1-1; V: TRBV5-1; size: .; D: TRBD1; CDR3: CASSLGQGARTEAFF; DNA: TGCGCCAGCAGCTTGGGACAGGGGGCGAGGACTGAAGCTTTCTTT
J: TRBJ2-1; V: TRBV28; size: .; D: TRBD2; CDR3: CASSLNLAGGRHEQFF; DNA: TGTGCCAGCAGTTTAAATCTAGCGGGGGGGAGGCATGAGCAGTTCTTC
J: TRBJ1-1; V: TRBV14; size: .; D: .; CDR3: CASSLRAGVLDTEAFF; DNA: TGTGCCAGCAGCCTCCGAGCAGGGGTTTTAGACACTGAAGCTTTCTTT
J: TRBJ1-2; V: TRBV6-5; size: once; D: TRBD1; CDR3: CASSYTRTGGGYGYTF; DNA: TGTGCCAGCAGTTACACGCGGACAGGGGGTGGCTATGGCTACACCTTC
J: TRBJ1-2; V: TRBV19; size: once; D: .; CDR3: CASSILAGNYGYTF; DNA: TGTGCCAGTAGTATTCTGGCAGGCAACTATGGCTACACCTTC
J: TRBJ2-5; V: TRBV6-1; size: .; D: .; CDR3: CASSERYGRRSGETQYF; DNA: TGTGCCAGCAGTGAAAGATATGGCCGCAGGTCCGGAGAGACCCAGTACTTC
J: TRBJ2-1; V: TRBV5-4; size: .; D: TRBD2; CDR3: CASAGLAGFNEQFF; DNA: TGTGCCAGCGCGGGACTAGCGGGGTTCAATGAGCAGTTCTTC
J: TRBJ1-2; V: TRBV6-5; size: .; D: TRBD1; CDR3: CAIHRGFLYGYTF; DNA: TGTGCCATCCACAGGGGCTTCCTCTATGGCTACACCTTC
J: TRBJ1-2; V: TRBV19; size: .; D: .; CDR3: CASSIVSGRPVYGYTF; DNA: TGTGCCAGTAGTATAGTCTCAGGCAGACCAGTATATGGCTACACCTTC
J: TRBJ2-7; V: TRBV18; size: .; D: TRBD1; CDR3: CASSLRQGTYEQYF; DNA: TGTGCCAGCTCACTCCGACAGGGGACCTACGAGCAGTACTTC
J: TRBJ1-1; V: TRBV11-3; size: .; D: .; CDR3: CASSVRDLNTEAFF; DNA: TGTGCCAGCAGCGTCAGGGATCTGAACACTGAAGCTTTCTTT
J: TRBJ2-7; V: TRBV12-1; size: few; D: .; CDR3: CASSNGDRGREQYF; DNA: TGTGCCAGCAGCAATGGGGACAGGGGACGCGAGCAGTACTTC
J: TRBJ1-4; V: TRBV19; size: .; D: .; CDR3: CASSSGYNEKLFF; DNA: TGTGCCAGTAGTTCCGGGTATAATGAAAAACTGTTTTTT
J: TRBJ1-1; V: TRBV29-1; size: .; D: .; CDR3: CSVVPGSTEAFF; DNA: TGCAGCGTTGTTCCGGGGAGCACTGAAGCTTTCTTT
J: TRBJ1-4; V: TRBV5-6; size: .; D: .; CDR3: CASSLAGVVSREKLFF; DNA: TGTGCCAGCAGCTTGGCGGGGGTCGTTTCGAGGGAAAAACTGTTTTTT
J: TRBJ2-7; V: TRBV6-6; size: few; D: .; CDR3: CASSSATYEQYF; DNA: TGTGCCAGCAGCTCCGCGACCTACGAGCAGTACTTC
J: TRBJ2-1; V: TRBV4-1; size: once; D: TRBD2; CDR3: CASSQVSGGKYSEQFF; DNA: TGCGCCAGCAGCCAAGTCAGCGGGGGAAAGTACAGTGAGCAGTTCTTC
J: TRBJ2-1; V: TRBV5-6; size: .; D: .; CDR3: CASTSTGRRSNNEQFF; DNA: TGTGCCAGCACCTCGACAGGTCGGAGGAGTAACAATGAGCAGTTCTTC
J: TRBJ2-6; V: TRBV6-1; size: .; D: .; CDR3: CASSGSGANVLTF; DNA: TGTGCCAGCTCCGGTAGTGGGGCCAACGTCCTGACTTTC
J: TRBJ2-7; V: TRBV19; size: .; D: TRBD1; CDR3: CASSPRTGGHYEQYF; DNA: TGTGCCAGTAGTCCTCGGACAGGGGGACACTACGAGCAGTACTTC